These T cell receptor beta chains were read from a single sample in a study of beta chain features in type 1 diabetes. TCRdb keeps only in-frame clones here, not all; method: immunoSEQ multiplex PCR. Of 600,000 or so clones listed, roughly an eighth are singletons. Material: naive CD4+ T cells from blood. Receptor source: a young man with type 1 diabetes. Each CDR3 is given with its conserved first and last residue. Each record gives: J gene, clone size, D gene, V gene, CDR3 protein, CDR3 DNA. The D gene is left open where the match is weak. Clone size is shown for a subset of rows, as once, few, many or a class of expanded clone.

J gene: TRBJ2-3
clone size: few
D gene: -
V gene: TRBV21-1
CDR3 protein: CASSKRWRGDTDTQYF
CDR3 DNA: TGTGCCAGCAGCAAGCGGTGGCGGGGGGACACAGATACGCAGTATTTT

J gene: TRBJ1-1
clone size: few
D gene: -
V gene: TRBV5-6
CDR3 protein: CASSFRGNSIPMNTEAFF
CDR3 DNA: TGTGCCAGCAGCTTTAGGGGGAATTCTATTCCGATGAACACTGAAGCTTTCTTT

J gene: TRBJ2-7
clone size: few
D gene: TRBD1
V gene: TRBV25-1
CDR3 protein: CASSEGTAAYYEQYF
CDR3 DNA: TGTGCCAGCAGTGAAGGGACAGCAGCCTACTACGAGCAGTACTTC

J gene: TRBJ1-1
clone size: -
D gene: -
V gene: TRBV4-1
CDR3 protein: CASSRSRGKMTRNTEAFF
CDR3 DNA: TGCGCCAGCAGCCGTTCCAGGGGCAAGATGACGAGGAACACTGAAGCTTTCTTT

J gene: TRBJ2-7
clone size: -
D gene: -
V gene: TRBV6-1
CDR3 protein: CASSPSVGAQQYF
CDR3 DNA: TGTGCCAGCAGCCCTTCGGTAGGAGCCCAGCAGTACTTC

J gene: TRBJ2-5
clone size: -
D gene: -
V gene: TRBV2
CDR3 protein: CASRGDYQETQYF
CDR3 DNA: TGTGCCAGCAGGGGGGACTACCAAGAGACCCAGTACTTC

J gene: TRBJ2-3
clone size: few
D gene: -
V gene: TRBV30
CDR3 protein: CAWRVGLADTQYF
CDR3 DNA: TGTGCCTGGAGGGTAGGACTTGCAGATACGCAGTATTTT

J gene: TRBJ2-3
clone size: few
D gene: TRBD2
V gene: TRBV29-1
CDR3 protein: CSGTSGTDTQYF
CDR3 DNA: TGCAGCGGGACTAGCGGAACAGATACGCAGTATTTT

J gene: TRBJ1-3
clone size: few
D gene: -
V gene: TRBV29-1
CDR3 protein: CSVVGQTNSGNTIYF
CDR3 DNA: TGCAGCGTTGTCGGACAGACCAACTCTGGAAACACCATATATTTT

J gene: TRBJ2-1
clone size: -
D gene: TRBD1
V gene: TRBV4-3
CDR3 protein: CASSQGQGVYNEQFF
CDR3 DNA: TGCGCCAGCAGCCAGGGACAGGGGGTATACAATGAGCAGTTCTTC

J gene: TRBJ2-7
clone size: -
D gene: -
V gene: TRBV5-1
CDR3 protein: CASRGGPSYEQYF
CDR3 DNA: TGCGCCAGCAGGGGCGGGCCCTCCTACGAGCAGTACTTC

J gene: TRBJ1-1
clone size: few
D gene: -
V gene: TRBV5-4
CDR3 protein: CASSYGRGAEAFF
CDR3 DNA: TGTGCCAGCAGCTACGGAAGGGGCGCTGAAGCTTTCTTT

J gene: TRBJ2-1
clone size: few
D gene: -
V gene: TRBV5-1
CDR3 protein: CASSSAGTPYNEQFF
CDR3 DNA: TGCGCCAGCAGCTCAGCCGGGACCCCATACAATGAGCAGTTCTTC

J gene: TRBJ2-3
clone size: -
D gene: TRBD2
V gene: TRBV5-1
CDR3 protein: CASSLTSGGAGTDTQYF
CDR3 DNA: TGCGCCAGCAGCCTGACTAGCGGGGGGGCCGGCACAGATACGCAGTATTTT

J gene: TRBJ1-6
clone size: few
D gene: -
V gene: TRBV6-1
CDR3 protein: CASKGGGANSPLHF
CDR3 DNA: TGTGCCAGCAAGGGGGGGGGCGCTAATTCACCCCTCCACTTT

J gene: TRBJ2-7
clone size: few
D gene: -
V gene: TRBV6-5
CDR3 protein: CASSSFRGPRDYEQYF
CDR3 DNA: TGTGCCAGCAGTTCCTTCAGGGGACCTAGGGATTACGAGCAGTACTTC

J gene: TRBJ2-5
clone size: -
D gene: -
V gene: TRBV9
CDR3 protein: CASSVAAGLDETQYF
CDR3 DNA: TGTGCCAGCAGCGTAGCGGCGGGGTTGGATGAGACCCAGTACTTC

J gene: TRBJ2-3
clone size: -
D gene: -
V gene: TRBV5-6
CDR3 protein: CASSWGGQPAGNTQYF
CDR3 DNA: TGTGCCAGCAGCTGGGGGGGACAGCCGGCAGGGAATACGCAGTATTTT

J gene: TRBJ2-5
clone size: -
D gene: TRBD2
V gene: TRBV11-3
CDR3 protein: CASSTGGEETQYF
CDR3 DNA: TGTGCCAGCAGCACGGGAGGAGAAGAGACCCAGTACTTC

J gene: TRBJ1-5
clone size: -
D gene: -
V gene: TRBV10-2
CDR3 protein: CASRARQADNQPQHF
CDR3 DNA: TGCGCCAGCAGGGCCCGACAGGCTGATAATCAGCCCCAGCATTTT

J gene: TRBJ1-2
clone size: -
D gene: -
V gene: TRBV29-1
CDR3 protein: CSVDGEQNYGYTF
CDR3 DNA: TGCAGCGTCGACGGGGAACAGAACTATGGCTACACCTTC

J gene: TRBJ2-3
clone size: few
D gene: TRBD1
V gene: TRBV28
CDR3 protein: CALGQGPSTDTQYF
CDR3 DNA: TGTGCCCTTGGACAGGGTCCTAGCACAGATACGCAGTATTTT

J gene: TRBJ1-5
clone size: -
D gene: -
V gene: TRBV6-5
CDR3 protein: CASRFRGGNQPQHF
CDR3 DNA: TGTGCCAGCAGGTTCAGGGGAGGAAATCAGCCCCAGCATTTT

J gene: TRBJ2-7
clone size: -
D gene: TRBD2
V gene: TRBV25-1
CDR3 protein: CASSQAGAGYEQYF
CDR3 DNA: TGTGCCAGCAGCCAAGCGGGGGCTGGGTACGAGCAGTACTTC

J gene: TRBJ2-1
clone size: -
D gene: TRBD1
V gene: TRBV30
CDR3 protein: CAWRVRDRGSNEQFF
CDR3 DNA: TGTGCCTGGAGGGTCCGGGACAGGGGTAGCAATGAGCAGTTCTTC

J gene: TRBJ1-4
clone size: few
D gene: TRBD1
V gene: TRBV5-1
CDR3 protein: CASSLGGTDNEKLFF
CDR3 DNA: TGCGCCAGCAGCTTGGGCGGGACAGATAATGAAAAACTGTTTTTT

J gene: TRBJ1-2
clone size: few
D gene: -
V gene: TRBV6-1
CDR3 protein: CASSPETNYGYTF
CDR3 DNA: TGTGCCAGCAGTCCGGAGACTAACTATGGCTACACCTTC

J gene: TRBJ2-7
clone size: -
D gene: TRBD1
V gene: TRBV7-9
CDR3 protein: CASSRTGQGAHEQYF
CDR3 DNA: TGTGCCAGCAGCCGGACCGGACAGGGGGCCCACGAGCAGTACTTC

J gene: TRBJ1-5
clone size: few
D gene: -
V gene: TRBV18
CDR3 protein: CASSRTSGNNQPQHF
CDR3 DNA: TGTGCCAGCTCACGTACGTCAGGGAACAATCAGCCCCAGCATTTT

J gene: TRBJ2-7
clone size: -
D gene: -
V gene: TRBV18
CDR3 protein: CASSPTGGQRHEQYF
CDR3 DNA: TGTGCCAGCTCACCAACCGGGGGGCAGAGACACGAGCAGTACTTC

J gene: TRBJ2-7
clone size: few
D gene: -
V gene: TRBV2
CDR3 protein: CASSEQAYEQYF
CDR3 DNA: TGTGCCAGCAGTGAACAAGCCTACGAGCAGTACTTC

J gene: TRBJ2-1
clone size: few
D gene: -
V gene: TRBV10-3
CDR3 protein: CAASGVSYNEQFF
CDR3 DNA: TGTGCCGCGTCGGGAGTATCCTACAATGAGCAGTTCTTC

J gene: TRBJ1-3
clone size: few
D gene: -
V gene: TRBV7-2
CDR3 protein: CASSLDLNTIYF
CDR3 DNA: TGTGCCAGCAGCTTAGATTTGAACACCATATATTTT

J gene: TRBJ2-5
clone size: -
D gene: -
V gene: TRBV30
CDR3 protein: CAWALLTIETQYF
CDR3 DNA: TGTGCCTGGGCCCTTCTTACGATTGAGACCCAGTACTTC

J gene: TRBJ2-3
clone size: few
D gene: TRBD2
V gene: TRBV30
CDR3 protein: CAWCSRGGAPQYF
CDR3 DNA: TGTGCCTGGTGCTCACGGGGGGGGGCTCCCCAGTATTTT

J gene: TRBJ1-5
clone size: few
D gene: -
V gene: TRBV7-9
CDR3 protein: CASSPLGGMQPQHF
CDR3 DNA: TGTGCCAGCAGCCCCCTTGGGGGGATGCAGCCCCAGCATTTT

J gene: TRBJ2-7
clone size: -
D gene: TRBD1
V gene: TRBV6-1
CDR3 protein: CASSESGTGPEQYF
CDR3 DNA: TGTGCCAGCAGTGAATCTGGGACAGGTCCGGAGCAGTACTTC